Listed below are T cell receptor beta chains from one sample, sequenced in a study of long-term antiretroviral therapy in people with HIV. Using immunoSEQ multiplex PCR, the repertoire was profiled, and TCRdb retains in-frame clones only, with some absent. Altogether about 12,000 clones are present, over 80% being singletons, with the ten largest covering over 15%. Specimen: unsorted PBMCs, collected around 8 years after starting antiretroviral therapy. The receptors shown here come from a man aged 50 or older with HIV. CDR3s include the opening cysteine and the closing phenylalanine or tryptophan.

>TRBV27|TRBJ1-5
CASSSAGGSSNQPQHF
>TRBV5-1|TRBJ1-3
CASSLDDSETSNTIYF
>TRBV27|TRBJ1-2
CASSSGTARQYTF
>TRBV5-6|TRBJ2-5
CASSFGQGGTQYF
>TRBV11-3|TRBJ2-7
CASSPAWENTYEQYF
>TRBV27|TRBJ2-1
CASSLGGPGYNEQFF
>TRBV14|TRBJ2-3
CASSQGISTDTQYF
>TRBV6-5|TRBJ1-5
CASSRQGSNQPQHF
>TRBV29-1|TRBJ2-5
CSVGLAGAGETQYF
>TRBV19|TRBJ2-7
CASSISNRGHEQYF
>TRBV15|TRBJ2-1
CATSPEGLVLGNEQFF
>TRBV29-1|TRBJ1-1
CSGIQGSPEAFF
>TRBV2|TRBJ1-1
CASSEIREDGEAFF
>TRBV5-1|TRBJ2-7
CASSLSYPPYEQYF
>TRBV29-1|TRBJ1-2
CSVEDRAKFDGYTF
>TRBV25-1|TRBJ2-2
CASSEWGQGATGELFF
>TRBV13|TRBJ2-3
CASSFGQGTDTQYF
>TRBV5-5|TRBJ2-7
CASSLGVSYEQYF
>TRBV4-1|TRBJ1-1
CASSQEGGQGAVNTEAFF
>TRBV6-4|TRBJ1-1
CATQQRIQGNRAQGNTEAFF
>TRBV29-1|TRBJ2-7
CSVEREDDRGEPYEQYF
>TRBV2|TRBJ2-7
CASSEGPEQYF
>TRBV5-4|TRBJ2-3
CASSLVGGDTQYF
>TRBV19|TRBJ1-5
CASSILASSNQPQHF
>TRBV5-6|TRBJ1-3
CASSYLTGYSGNTIYF
>TRBV11-2|TRBJ1-1
CASSLGVGLDTEAFF
>TRBV6-5|TRBJ1-2
CASSYAGTRNYGYTF
>TRBV7-9|TRBJ1-1
CASSLGGEGPEAFF
>TRBV30|TRBJ2-7
CAWSGGQGFHEQYF
>TRBV18|TRBJ1-3
CASSLVDRPSGNTIYF
>TRBV29-1|TRBJ2-1
CSVDGGYNEQFF
>TRBV7-8|TRBJ2-1
CASSQGTSQGSSNEQFF
>TRBV10-2|TRBJ2-2
CASSAGTQNTGELFF
>TRBV29-1|TRBJ1-2
CSVEDRDYGYTF
>TRBV11-2|TRBJ1-1
CASRKVANTEAFF
>TRBV6-5|TRBJ2-3
CASSPADTQYF
>TRBV5-1|TRBJ2-1
CASYSAPAYNEQFF
>TRBV15|TRBJ2-7
CATSRDWGLAGSLRSSYEQYF
>TRBV29-1|TRBJ2-7
CSVALSQGYEQYF
>TRBV12-5|TRBJ2-1
CASGFTLLAGVYYNEQFF
>TRBV19|TRBJ1-6
CASSDRVYNSPLHF
>TRBV4-1|TRBJ2-2
CASSLRTSTGELFF
>TRBV6-6|TRBJ2-1
CASSLEYYNEQFF
>TRBV6-5|TRBJ2-1
CASSLAHEQFF